A selection of T cell receptor beta chains follows, all from one sample in a study of T cells in localized non-small cell lung cancer. Assay: immunoSEQ multiplex PCR; the TCRdb copy retains only in-frame clones and omits some. The top ten hold about a fifth of the sample, which has 2,000 to 3,000 clones, 20% to 25% seen once. This sample comprised normal lung tissue next to the tumor, obtained before any cancer treatment. The receptors originated from a female donor with stage II lung adenocarcinoma. The CDR3 runs from the conserved cysteine through the conserved F or W. A D gene is named only where the DNA matches it firmly. Some rows have no size entry. The others give once, few or many, or a class for an expanded clone.

j_call d_call clone_size v_call cdr3_aa cdr3_nt
TRBJ1-1 . medium-sized TRBV9 CASTDKMGLPSNTEAFF TGTGCCAGCACCGATAAAATGGGGCTCCCATCGAACACTGAAGCTTTCTTT
TRBJ2-5 TRBD1 . TRBV19 CASSLTPTGKETQYF TGTGCCAGTAGTCTTACCCCGACAGGGAAAGAGACCCAGTACTTC
TRBJ1-2 . . TRBV11-3 CASSLGPEGFGYGYTF TGTGCCAGCAGCTTAGGCCCCGAGGGATTTGGCTATGGCTACACCTTC
TRBJ1-2 . . TRBV11-3 CASSQTSTGQIYGYTF TGTGCCAGCAGCCAAACCAGCACGGGACAAATCTATGGCTACACCTTC
TRBJ2-7 . . TRBV30 CAWRLGGNEQYF TGTGCCTGGAGGTTAGGAGGGAACGAGCAGTACTTC
TRBJ2-3 . large TRBV11-3 CASSLLVRGATDTQYF TGTGCCAGCAGCTTGCTGGTCAGGGGCGCGACAGATACGCAGTATTTT
TRBJ1-1 . . TRBV30 CASRRGRENTEAFF TGTGCCTCTCGTCGGGGCAGGGAGAACACTGAAGCTTTCTTT
TRBJ1-1 TRBD1 . TRBV9 CASSVDRGRTEAFF TGTGCCAGCAGTGTGGACAGGGGAAGGACTGAAGCTTTCTTT
TRBJ2-1 . . TRBV29-1 CSAEETRNNEQFF TGCAGCGCCGAAGAGACACGTAACAATGAGCAGTTCTTC
TRBJ1-2 TRBD1 . TRBV30 CAWSSPDRKIYGYTF TGTGCCTGGAGTTCCCCGGACAGGAAGATCTATGGCTACACCTTC
TRBJ1-3 . few TRBV6-8 CASTPGGAGNTIYF TGTGCCAGCACCCCGGGGGGGGCGGGCAACACCATATATTTT
TRBJ1-6 TRBD1 . TRBV6-8 CASMRDRAGSPLHF TGTGCCAGCATGCGGGACAGGGCTGGTTCACCCCTCCACTTT
TRBJ1-2 . . TRBV18 CASSPISHRDYNYGYTF TGTGCCAGCTCACCGATTTCCCACAGAGATTATAACTATGGCTACACCTTC
TRBJ1-1 TRBD1 . TRBV5-1 CASSLGGTDNTEAFF TGCGCCAGCAGCCTTGGCGGGACAGATAACACTGAAGCTTTCTTT
TRBJ2-6 . few TRBV11-3 CASSLSRRITPSGANVLTF TGTGCCAGCAGCTTGTCACGACGGATAACGCCCTCTGGGGCCAACGTCCTGACTTTC
TRBJ1-1 . few TRBV9 CASSVDDRFMNTEAFF TGTGCCAGCAGCGTAGATGACAGGTTCATGAACACTGAAGCTTTCTTT
TRBJ2-3 . once TRBV19 CASSVGSQDTQYF TGTGCCAGTAGTGTCGGGTCCCAAGATACGCAGTATTTT
TRBJ1-4 TRBD1 few TRBV18 CASSPLSPQGAQDEKLFF TGTGCCAGCTCACCGTTATCCCCGCAGGGGGCCCAGGATGAAAAACTGTTTTTT
TRBJ2-3 . . TRBV15 CATNAGAGLYTDTQYF TGTGCCACCAACGCGGGGGCAGGGCTATACACAGATACGCAGTATTTT
TRBJ2-2 TRBD1 . TRBV6-8 CASRGTDLDTGELFF TGTGCCAGCAGGGGGACAGATTTAGACACCGGGGAGCTGTTTTTT
TRBJ1-1 . medium-sized TRBV11-3 CASSSTSGEVWGTEAFF TGTGCCAGCAGCTCCACCTCAGGGGAAGTATGGGGCACTGAAGCTTTCTTT
TRBJ2-7 . . TRBV11-3 CASSSLRGTYEQYF TGTGCCAGCAGCTCACTACGGGGCACCTACGAGCAGTACTTC
TRBJ1-2 . . TRBV11-3 CASSLGPRGDGYTF TGTGCCAGCAGCTTAGGGCCGCGGGGAGATGGCTACACCTTC
TRBJ2-2 . few TRBV9 CASSLDANTGELFF TGTGCCAGCAGCCTTGACGCGAACACCGGGGAGCTGTTTTTT
TRBJ2-2 TRBD2 . TRBV9 CASSEFSGGTGELFF TGTGCCAGCAGCGAGTTCTCGGGGGGGACCGGGGAGCTGTTTTTT
TRBJ2-7 TRBD1 . TRBV5-1 CASSAGQGGYHEQYF TGCGCCAGCAGCGCTGGACAGGGGGGATATCACGAGCAGTACTTC
TRBJ1-5 . few TRBV11-3 CASSLECILNQPQHF TGTGCCAGCAGCTTAGAATGTATTCTCAATCAGCCCCAGCATTTT
TRBJ2-2 . . TRBV11-3 CASSLRQNTGELFF TGTGCCAGCAGTCTAAGGCAAAACACCGGGGAGCTGTTTTTT
TRBJ1-6 . few TRBV11-3 CASSLATARGDSPLHF TGTGCCAGCAGCTTGGCCACAGCCCGTGGTGATTCACCCCTCCACTTT
TRBJ1-3 . few TRBV30 CAWSVKWELGNTIYF TGTGCCTGGAGTGTAAAATGGGAACTCGGAAACACCATATATTTT
TRBJ1-1 TRBD1 . TRBV6-8 CAAQGDNTEAFF TGTGCCGCGCAGGGGGATAACACTGAAGCTTTCTTT
TRBJ2-1 TRBD2 few TRBV11-3 CASSLERGGFYNEQFF TGTGCCAGCAGCTTAGAGCGGGGGGGTTTTTACAATGAGCAGTTCTTC
TRBJ1-1 . large TRBV29-1 CSVVQGHTEAFF TGCAGCGTTGTCCAAGGGCACACTGAAGCTTTCTTT
TRBJ1-2 . . TRBV11-3 CASSRTEFTSGYTF TGTGCCAGCAGCCGGACAGAATTTACGTCTGGCTACACCTTC
TRBJ1-1 . . TRBV9 CASSARQDHTEAFF TGTGCCAGCAGTGCCCGACAGGATCACACTGAAGCTTTCTTT
TRBJ2-7 . . TRBV7-7 CASSLQTGPYEQYF TGTGCCAGCAGCTTGCAGACAGGCCCCTACGAGCAGTACTTC
TRBJ1-1 TRBD1 . TRBV18 CASSWPGQGNTEAFF TGTGCCAGCTCATGGCCCGGACAGGGGAACACTGAAGCTTTCTTT
TRBJ2-3 TRBD1 few TRBV6-1 CASSEAHRGPDTQYF TGTGCCAGCAGTGAAGCCCACAGGGGGCCAGATACGCAGTATTTT
TRBJ2-7 . . TRBV11-3 CASSLWVGGTASYEQYF TGTGCCAGCAGCTTATGGGTCGGGGGGACAGCATCCTACGAGCAGTACTTC
TRBJ1-2 . . TRBV19 CASSIGPGDRLGNYGYTF TGTGCCAGTAGTATAGGTCCCGGTGACCGCCTAGGAAACTATGGCTACACCTTC
TRBJ2-3 . . TRBV9 CASSVDPADTQYF TGTGCCAGCAGCGTCGACCCCGCAGATACGCAGTATTTT
TRBJ1-4 . few TRBV11-3 CASSWVGQFPNEKLFF TGTGCCAGCAGCTGGGTAGGACAGTTCCCCAATGAAAAACTGTTTTTT
TRBJ2-2 TRBD2 medium-sized TRBV6-8 CASSYNPSGSLRAGELFF TGTGCCAGCAGTTATAACCCTAGCGGTTCTCTTCGAGCCGGGGAGCTGTTTTTT
TRBJ1-1 TRBD1 few TRBV19 CASSQTGGSTEAFF TGTGCCAGTAGTCAAACAGGGGGGAGCACTGAAGCTTTCTTT
TRBJ1-2 . . TRBV11-3 CASSFGTTTNYGYTF TGTGCCAGCAGCTTCGGGACGACAACCAACTATGGCTACACCTTC
TRBJ2-1 . . TRBV19 CASAGQSYNEQFF TGTGCCAGTGCGGGGCAATCGTACAATGAGCAGTTCTTC
TRBJ2-3 TRBD2 few TRBV4-1 CASSQEVPGGRVDTQYF TGCGCCAGCAGCCAAGAGGTCCCGGGGGGTCGGGTAGATACGCAGTATTTT
TRBJ2-7 . . TRBV19 CASSIAHGYEQYF TGTGCCAGTAGTATAGCCCACGGCTACGAGCAGTACTTC
TRBJ1-1 . . TRBV29-1 CSVAGGPNTEAFF TGCAGCGTTGCTGGGGGTCCGAACACTGAAGCTTTCTTT
TRBJ1-3 . few TRBV11-3 CASSQGIKQGTSGNTIYF TGTGCCAGCAGCCAGGGGATAAAGCAGGGGACCTCTGGAAACACCATATATTTT
TRBJ2-2 . few TRBV7-6 CASSGGWITGELFF TGTGCCAGCAGCGGGGGGTGGATCACCGGGGAGCTGTTTTTT
TRBJ1-2 TRBD1 . TRBV11-3 CASTNPTGGDGYTF TGTGCCAGCACCAACCCCACAGGGGGCGATGGCTACACCTTC
TRBJ1-6 TRBD1 . TRBV30 CAWNEGQLSPLHF TGTGCCTGGAACGAGGGACAGCTTTCACCCCTCCACTTT
TRBJ2-1 TRBD2 many TRBV11-3 CASSQGYSGGEGEQFF TGTGCCAGCAGCCAAGGGTATAGCGGGGGGGAAGGTGAGCAGTTCTTC
TRBJ2-1 . . TRBV30 CAGQGGVSYNEQFF TGTGCCGGCCAGGGCGGGGTCTCCTACAATGAGCAGTTCTTC
TRBJ2-5 . few TRBV30 CAWDNGGETQYF TGTGCCTGGGACAATGGAGGGGAGACCCAGTACTTC
TRBJ2-7 . . TRBV11-3 CASSPGHTDYEQYF TGTGCCAGCAGCCCGGGACACACAGACTACGAGCAGTACTTC
TRBJ1-6 TRBD1 few TRBV11-3 CASSRGQANSPLHF TGTGCCAGCAGCCGAGGACAGGCCAATTCACCCCTCCACTTT
TRBJ1-4 . few TRBV11-3 CASSLGSRINEKLFF TGTGCCAGCAGCTTAGGATCGAGAATTAATGAAAAACTGTTTTTT